This T cell receptor (beta chain) was captured by sequencing in a study of CD8 T cells in Susac syndrome. In germline, CDR1 is MNHEY, CDR2 SMNVEV (reference sequence). CDR3 length: 15 amino acids. V gave up 5 bases and J gave up 5 bases; unmatched junction bases: 9. An amount of RNA that ranged from roughly 0.5 to 1 ug was reverse transcribed with random hexamers. A single record per CDR3 protein comes from TCRdb applying MiXCR to the immunoSEQ multiplex PCR reads. The data show about 300,000 distinct CDR3 sequences, 89% seen once. Specimen: CD8+ T cells from PBMCs. The origin of this receptor is a human donor with multiple sclerosis. The chain is built from TRBV27 and TRBJ1-2; 9 positions match TRBD1. The CDR3 DNA follows: TGTGCCAGCAGTACTGCCGGGACAGGGTTATATGGCTACACCTTC. Its translation: CASSTAGTGLYGYTF.